This paragraph reports one TCR beta chain. The junction had 3 bases not matched to a gene; V was cut back by 4 bases and J by 1 base. Germline CDR1 and CDR2: SQVTM and ANQGSEA. The CDR3 has 14 amino acids. The data are from a study of blood T cell repertoires in COVID-19. About the study: From the United States, Italy and Spain came samples of acute and convalescent COVID-19.

Original methodology: Estimated nucleated cell counts came from reference gene primer amplification. Generated by immunoSEQ multiplex PCR, the TCRdb table keeps only in-frame clones and is missing some. V and J calls and clone size come straight from that table; D and trimming were deduced from the DNA. The sample includes more than 100,000 clones, 80% to 85% of them seen just once. The clonotype originates from a woman between 55 and 75 years old with active or convalescent COVID-19. V and J are TRBV29-1 and TRBJ2-1; TRBD2 aligns across 8 bases. Sequencing input: peripheral blood. The CDR3, as DNA: TGCAGCGTTGCTCGGGGGGGGTCCTACAATGAGCAGTTCTTC. Protein: CSVARGGSYNEQFF.